Here is one TCR beta chain with its context. Its cognate antigen is unknown. Being one base from a much bigger clone, this may be a read error. Diagnostic conclusions were grounded in clinical symptoms, serum thyroxine, TRAb, thyroid ultrasound and orbital computed tomography. The data were obtained in a study of Graves' ophthalmopathy and Graves' hyperthyroidism. The study, taken as a whole, reports: The model achieved 70.59% sensitivity and less than 85% specificity for ophthalmopathy progression.

RNA transcripts yielded amplified TCR beta CDR3 regions. First-round RT-PCR employed HTBI primers, with a second-round multiplex PCR after it. In TCRdb, the multiplex PCR reads were re-called with MiXCR into one record per CDR3 protein. The table has 900,000 to 1,200,000 distinct CDR3 sequences, about 36% seen once. Germline CDR1 reads DFQATT; CDR2 reads SNEGSKA (reference sequence). V lost 7 bases, J lost 5 bases, and 8 bases stayed unmatched. This CDR3 is 13 amino acids long. The source material was peripheral blood or thyroid tissue (not recorded which). This receptor was obtained from an adult man with Graves' hyperthyroidism. The chain uses TRBV20-1 and TRBJ2-5; TRBD1 matches at 9 bases. The DNA of the CDR3 is TGCAGTGTCCGGGACAGGGAATGGGAGACCCAGTACTTC. Its translation: CSVRDREWETQYF.